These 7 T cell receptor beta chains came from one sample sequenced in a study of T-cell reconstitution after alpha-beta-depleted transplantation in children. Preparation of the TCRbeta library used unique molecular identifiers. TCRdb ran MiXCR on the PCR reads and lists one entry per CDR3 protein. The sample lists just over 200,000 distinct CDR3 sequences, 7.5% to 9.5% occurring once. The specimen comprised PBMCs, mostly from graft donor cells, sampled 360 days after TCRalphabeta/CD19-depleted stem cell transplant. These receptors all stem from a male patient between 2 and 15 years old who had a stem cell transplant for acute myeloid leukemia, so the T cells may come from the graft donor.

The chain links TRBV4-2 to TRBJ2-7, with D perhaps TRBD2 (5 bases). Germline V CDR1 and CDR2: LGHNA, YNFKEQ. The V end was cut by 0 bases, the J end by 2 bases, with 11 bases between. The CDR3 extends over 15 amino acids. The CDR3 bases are TGTGCCAGCAGCCAAGAGTGGACTCTGACCTACGAGCAGTACTTC. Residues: CASSQEWTLTYEQYF.

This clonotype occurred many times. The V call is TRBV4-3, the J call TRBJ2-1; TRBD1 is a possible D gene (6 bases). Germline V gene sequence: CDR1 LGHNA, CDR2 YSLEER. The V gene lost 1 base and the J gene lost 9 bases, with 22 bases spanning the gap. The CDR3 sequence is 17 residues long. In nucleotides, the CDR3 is TGCGCCAGCAGCCAAGGTCCTGACAGGCAATATCCGTCTGAGCAGTTCTTC. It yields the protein CASSQGPDRQYPSEQFF.

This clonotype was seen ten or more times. CDR3 nucleotide sequence: TGTGCCAGCAGTTTGGGGCGCGGGGTGCCCTACAATGAGCAGTTCTTC. It translates to CASSLGRGVPYNEQFF. The gene calls are TRBV12-3 or TRBV12-4 and TRBJ2-1, with TRBD2 as a possible D gene (6 bases). There are 16 residues in the CDR3. V lost 3 bases to trimming and J lost 2 bases, with 14 bases between them.

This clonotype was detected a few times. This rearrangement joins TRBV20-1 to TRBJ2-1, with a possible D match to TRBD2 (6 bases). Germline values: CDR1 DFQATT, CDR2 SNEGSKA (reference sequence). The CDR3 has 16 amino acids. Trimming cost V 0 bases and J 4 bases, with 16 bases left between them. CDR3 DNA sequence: TGCAGTGCTAGAGATGGAGTAGCGGCTACATACAATGAGCAGTTCTTC. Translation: CSARDGVAATYNEQFF.

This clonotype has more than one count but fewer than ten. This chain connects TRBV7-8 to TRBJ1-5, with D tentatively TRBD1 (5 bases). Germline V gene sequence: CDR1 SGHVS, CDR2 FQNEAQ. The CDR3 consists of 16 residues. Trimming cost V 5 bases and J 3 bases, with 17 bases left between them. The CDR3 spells CASSARQTFSNQPQHF. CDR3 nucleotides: TGTGCCAGCAGCGCAAGACAGACTTTCTCCAATCAGCCCCAGCATTTT. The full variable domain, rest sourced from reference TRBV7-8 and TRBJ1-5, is GAGVSQSPRYKVAKRGQDVALRCDPISGHVSLFWYQQALGQGPEFLTYFQNEAQLDKSGLPSDRFFAERPEGSVSTLKIQRTQQEDSAVYLCASSARQTFSNQPQHFGDGTRLSIL.

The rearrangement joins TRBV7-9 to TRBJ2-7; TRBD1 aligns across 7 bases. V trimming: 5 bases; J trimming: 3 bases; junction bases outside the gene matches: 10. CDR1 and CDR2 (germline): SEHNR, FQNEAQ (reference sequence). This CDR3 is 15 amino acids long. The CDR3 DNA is TGTGCCAGCAGCCTTACCGGGACAGAAGGCTACGAGCAGTACTTC. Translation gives CASSLTGTEGYEQYF. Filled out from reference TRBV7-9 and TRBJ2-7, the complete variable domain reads DTGVSQNPRHKITKRGQNVTFRCDPISEHNRLYWYRQTLGQGPEFLTYFQNEAQLEKSRLLSDRFSAERPKGSFSTLEIQRTEQGDSAMYLCASSLTGTEGYEQYFGPGTRLTVT.

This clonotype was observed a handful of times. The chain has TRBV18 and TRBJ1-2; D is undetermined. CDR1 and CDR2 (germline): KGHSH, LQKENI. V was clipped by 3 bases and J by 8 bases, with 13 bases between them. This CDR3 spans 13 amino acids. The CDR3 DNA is TGTGCCAGCTCACCCGGCCTTCGTCGGGGCTACACCTTC. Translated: CASSPGLRRGYTF.